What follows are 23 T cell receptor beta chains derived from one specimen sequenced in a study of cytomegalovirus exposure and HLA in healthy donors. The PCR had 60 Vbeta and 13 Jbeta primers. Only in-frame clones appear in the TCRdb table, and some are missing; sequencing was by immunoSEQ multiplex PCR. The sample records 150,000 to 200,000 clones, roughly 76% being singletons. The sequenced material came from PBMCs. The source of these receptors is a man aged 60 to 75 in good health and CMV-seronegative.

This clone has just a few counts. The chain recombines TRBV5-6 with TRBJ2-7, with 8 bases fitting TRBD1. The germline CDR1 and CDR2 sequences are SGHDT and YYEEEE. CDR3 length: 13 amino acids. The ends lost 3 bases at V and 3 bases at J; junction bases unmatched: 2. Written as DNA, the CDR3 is TGTGCCAGCAGCTCCGGGACAGGCTACGAGCAGTACTTC. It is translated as CASSSGTGYEQYF.

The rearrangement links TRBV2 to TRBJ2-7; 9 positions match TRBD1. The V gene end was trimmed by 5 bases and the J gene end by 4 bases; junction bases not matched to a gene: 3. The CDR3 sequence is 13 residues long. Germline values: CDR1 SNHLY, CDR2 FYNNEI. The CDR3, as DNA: TGTGCCAGCAGTACAGGGGGCAAATACGAGCAGTACTTC. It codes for CASSTGGKYEQYF. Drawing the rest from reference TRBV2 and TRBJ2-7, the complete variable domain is EPEVTQTPSHQVTQMGQEVILRCVPISNHLYFYWYRQILGQKVEFLVSFYNNEISEKSEIFDDQFSVERPDGSNFTLKIRSTKLEDSAMYFCASSTGGKYEQYFGPGTRLTVT.

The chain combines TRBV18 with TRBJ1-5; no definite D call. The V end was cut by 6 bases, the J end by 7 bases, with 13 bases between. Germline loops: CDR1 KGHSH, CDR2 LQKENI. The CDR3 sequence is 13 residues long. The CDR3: CASSLRPVQPQHF. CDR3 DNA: TGTGCCAGCTCTCTCAGGCCCGTACAGCCCCAGCATTTT.

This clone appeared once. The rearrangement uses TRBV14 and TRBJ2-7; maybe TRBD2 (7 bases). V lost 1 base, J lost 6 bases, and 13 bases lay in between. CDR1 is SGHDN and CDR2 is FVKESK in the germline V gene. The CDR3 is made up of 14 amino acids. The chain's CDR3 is CASSQVGGPREQYF. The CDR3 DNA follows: TGTGCCAGCAGCCAAGTGGGGGGGCCCCGCGAGCAGTACTTC.

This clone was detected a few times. The CDR3 DNA sequence: TGTGCCAGCAGTGAACCTGGACAGGGATCCGGGGAGCTGTTTTTT. Its protein product is CASSEPGQGSGELFF. The chain is built from TRBV6-1 and TRBJ2-2; 8 bases align to TRBD1. Germline V CDR1 and CDR2: MNHNS, SASEGT. The CDR3 length is 15 residues. V lost 2 bases to trimming and J lost 6 bases; unmatched junction nucleotides: 5.

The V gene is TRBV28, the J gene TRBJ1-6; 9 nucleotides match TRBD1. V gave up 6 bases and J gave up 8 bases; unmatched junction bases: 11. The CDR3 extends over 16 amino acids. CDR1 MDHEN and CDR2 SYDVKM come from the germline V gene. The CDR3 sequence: CASSSGTGRQDSPLHF. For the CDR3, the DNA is TGTGCCAGCAGCTCCGGGACAGGGAGACAGGATTCACCCCTCCACTTT.

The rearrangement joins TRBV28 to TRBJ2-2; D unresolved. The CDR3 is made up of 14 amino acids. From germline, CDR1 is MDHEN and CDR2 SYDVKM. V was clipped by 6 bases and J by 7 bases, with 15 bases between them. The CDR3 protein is CASRPVAPGGELFF. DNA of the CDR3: TGTGCCAGCAGGCCAGTAGCACCCGGCGGGGAGCTGTTTTTT.

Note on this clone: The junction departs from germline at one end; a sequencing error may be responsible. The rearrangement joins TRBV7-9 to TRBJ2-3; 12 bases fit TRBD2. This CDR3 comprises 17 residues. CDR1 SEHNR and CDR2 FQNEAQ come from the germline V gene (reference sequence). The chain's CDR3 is CSSSVLAGGRGTDTQYF. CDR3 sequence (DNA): TGTTCCAGCAGCGTCCTAGCGGGAGGGCGAGGCACAGATACGCAGTATTTT. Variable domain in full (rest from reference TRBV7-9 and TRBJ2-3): DTGVSQNPRHKITKRGQNVTFRCDPISEHNRLYWYRQTLGQGPEFLTYFQNEAQLEKSRLLSDRFSAERPKGSFSTLEIQRTEQGDSAMYLCSSSVLAGGRGTDTQYFGPGTRLTVL.

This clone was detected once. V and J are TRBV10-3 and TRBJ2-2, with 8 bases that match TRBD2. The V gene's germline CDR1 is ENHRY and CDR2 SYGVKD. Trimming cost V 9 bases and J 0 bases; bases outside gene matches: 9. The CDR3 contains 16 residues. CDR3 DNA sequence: TGTGCCATACACAGGAGTAGCGGGGCGAACACCGGGGAGCTGTTTTTT. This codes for CAIHRSSGANTGELFF.

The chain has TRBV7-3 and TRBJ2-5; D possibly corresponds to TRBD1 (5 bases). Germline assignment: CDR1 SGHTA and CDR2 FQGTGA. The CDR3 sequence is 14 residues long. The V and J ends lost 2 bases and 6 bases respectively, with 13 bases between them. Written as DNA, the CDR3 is TGTGCCAGCAGCTTAGGGTTCGACAGCAAGACCCAGTACTTC. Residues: CASSLGFDSKTQYF.

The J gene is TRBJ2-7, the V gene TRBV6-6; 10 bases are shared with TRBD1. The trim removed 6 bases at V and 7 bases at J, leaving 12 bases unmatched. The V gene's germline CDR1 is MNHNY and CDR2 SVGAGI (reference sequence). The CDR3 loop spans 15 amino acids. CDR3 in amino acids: CASRRDHGTGEEQYF. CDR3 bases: TGTGCCAGCAGGAGAGACCACGGGACAGGGGAAGAGCAGTACTTC.

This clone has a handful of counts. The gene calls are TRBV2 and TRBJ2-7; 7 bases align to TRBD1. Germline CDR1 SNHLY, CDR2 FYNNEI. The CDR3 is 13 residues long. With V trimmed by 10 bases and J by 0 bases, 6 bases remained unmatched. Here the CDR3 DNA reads TGTGCCACTTCCCGGGACAGCTCCTACGAGCAGTACTTC. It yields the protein CATSRDSSYEQYF.

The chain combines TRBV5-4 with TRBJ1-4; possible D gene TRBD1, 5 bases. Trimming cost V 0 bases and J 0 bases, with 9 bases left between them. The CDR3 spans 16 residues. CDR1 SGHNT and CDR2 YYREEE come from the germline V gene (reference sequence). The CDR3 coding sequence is TGTGCCAGCAGCTTGGCCGGGGGTACAACTAATGAAAAACTGTTTTTT. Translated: CASSLAGGTTNEKLFF.

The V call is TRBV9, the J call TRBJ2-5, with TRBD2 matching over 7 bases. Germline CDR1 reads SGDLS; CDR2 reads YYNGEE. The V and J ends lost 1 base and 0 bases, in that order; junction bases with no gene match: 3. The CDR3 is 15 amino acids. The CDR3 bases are TGTGCCAGCAGCGTATGGGCGGGGGACCAAGAGACCCAGTACTTC. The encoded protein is CASSVWAGDQETQYF.

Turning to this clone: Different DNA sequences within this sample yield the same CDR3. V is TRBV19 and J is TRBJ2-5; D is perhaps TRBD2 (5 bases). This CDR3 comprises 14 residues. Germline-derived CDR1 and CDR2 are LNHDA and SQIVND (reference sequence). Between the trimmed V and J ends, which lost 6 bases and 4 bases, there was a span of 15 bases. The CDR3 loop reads CASSFPGAGETQYF. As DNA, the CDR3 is TGTGCCAGTAGCTTTCCTGGTGCGGGAGAGACCCAGTACTTC.

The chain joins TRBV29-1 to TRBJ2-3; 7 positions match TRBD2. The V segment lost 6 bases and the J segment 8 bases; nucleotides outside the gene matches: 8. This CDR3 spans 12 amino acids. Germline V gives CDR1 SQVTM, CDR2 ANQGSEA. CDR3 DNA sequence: TGCAGCGTGGGGTCTCGGGAGGCTACGCAGTATTTT. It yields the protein CSVGSREATQYF.

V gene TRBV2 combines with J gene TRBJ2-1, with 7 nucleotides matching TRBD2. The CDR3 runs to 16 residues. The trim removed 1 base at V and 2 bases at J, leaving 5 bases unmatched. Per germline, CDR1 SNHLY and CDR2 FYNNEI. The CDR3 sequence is CASSEGWAGAYNEQFF. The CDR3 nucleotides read TGTGCCAGCAGTGAAGGATGGGCGGGAGCCTACAATGAGCAGTTCTTC.

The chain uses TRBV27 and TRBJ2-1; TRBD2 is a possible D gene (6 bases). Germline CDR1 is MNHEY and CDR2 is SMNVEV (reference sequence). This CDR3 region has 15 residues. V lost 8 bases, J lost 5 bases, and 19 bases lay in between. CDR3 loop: CASADRQRVNNEQFF. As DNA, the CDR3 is TGTGCCAGCGCAGATCGACAGCGGGTAAACAATGAGCAGTTCTTC.

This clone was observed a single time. CDR3: CSASGASGANTGELFF. The CDR3 bases are TGCAGCGCTTCAGGGGCTAGCGGAGCGAACACCGGGGAGCTGTTTTTT. The chain links TRBV29-1 to TRBJ2-2; D may be TRBD2 (7 bases). Trimming pared 7 bases from V and 0 bases from J, leaving 18 bases between. Germline values: CDR1 SQVTM, CDR2 ANQGSEA. CDR3 length: 16 residues.

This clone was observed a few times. CDR3 sequence: CASSPYYTGELFF. For the CDR3, the DNA is TGTGCCAGCAGTCCCTACTACACCGGGGAGCTGTTTTTT. The gene calls are TRBV27 and TRBJ2-2, with D unresolved. The CDR3 has 13 amino acids. Germline CDR1 is MNHEY and CDR2 is SMNVEV (reference sequence). The V and J ends lost 5 bases and 3 bases respectively, with 7 bases between them.

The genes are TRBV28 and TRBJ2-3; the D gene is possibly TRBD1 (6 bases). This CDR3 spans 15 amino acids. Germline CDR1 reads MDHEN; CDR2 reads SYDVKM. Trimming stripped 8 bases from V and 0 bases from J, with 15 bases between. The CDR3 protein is CASPFRGPSTDTQYF. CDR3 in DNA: TGTGCCAGCCCTTTCAGGGGCCCTAGCACAGATACGCAGTATTTT.

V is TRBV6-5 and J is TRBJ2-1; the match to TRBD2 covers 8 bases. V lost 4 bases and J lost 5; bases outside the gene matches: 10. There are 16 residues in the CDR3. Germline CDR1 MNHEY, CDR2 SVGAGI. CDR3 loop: CASSSLSGVRDNEQFF. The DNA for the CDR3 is TGTGCCAGCAGTTCCCTTAGCGGGGTGCGGGACAATGAGCAGTTCTTC.

The CDR3 DNA follows: TGTGCCAGAAGCTCCTTGCTCAACAGGGGGAATAACACTGAAGCTTTCTTT. This codes for CARSSLLNRGNNTEAFF. The chain links TRBV5-3 to TRBJ1-1; 8 positions agree with TRBD1. TRBV5-3 is an open reading frame whose function is uncertain. The CDR3 covers 17 residues. V was clipped by 3 bases and J by 2 bases; unmatched bases: 12.